This T cell receptor beta chain was identified in a study of CD8+ T cells in alopecia areata (dated by TCRdb to 2017 to 2018). For the wider study: Treated patients were enrolled in an open-label pilot trial of oral tofacitinib at 5 to 10 mg twice daily for moderate-to-severe alopecia areata. Patients stayed on tofacitinib for 6 to 18 months and then had 6 months of follow-up off drug so that delayed response and recurrence could be assessed. In treated patients, disease severity was measured using the SALT score, which gives the percentage of scalp surface area affected. High-throughput TCRbeta sequencing was used to examine T cell clonal expansion in alopecia areata in both the C3H/HeJ mouse model and human patients. In humans, TCRbeta sequencing was performed on scalp tissue and on sorted CD4+ and CD8+ peripheral blood T cells from healthy controls and from patients with patchy or totalis/universalis alopecia areata. Biopsies were taken from tofacitinib-treated patients at baseline and at 4 and 24 weeks of treatment, and a later scalp biopsy was taken in several of the tofacitinib-treated patients. Scalp clonality was compared among normal scalp (n=4), patchy alopecia areata scalp (n=8), and alopecia totalis/universalis scalp (n=8). RNA was extracted with the PAXgene miRNA kit for fixed scalp, the miRNeasy kit for PBMCs, and the RNeasy kit for mouse skin. TCRbeta CDR3 regions were amplified by immunoSEQ multiplex PCR using 35 Vbeta forward and 13 Jbeta reverse primers.

The study at large found these results: Resident alphabeta T cells in normal human skin are also sequenced, complicating scalp TCR repertoire analysis, unlike mouse skin dominated by gammadelta T cells. With tofacitinib, both scalp clonality and the number of expanded CD8+ clones among the top 100 scalp clones went down significantly. Shared TCR sequences between patients were less evident than in mice, which may be partly attributable to HLA diversity in the patient population. Lesional scalp, especially in alopecia totalis/universalis, showed higher clonality and more expanded CD8+ clones than normal scalp, suggesting antigenic drive. Because the treated cohort was small and had only one nonresponder, larger studies are needed to examine links between baseline CD8+ expansion and response. During tofacitinib treatment, many expanded lesional clones remained in scalp and blood, and this persistence may partly explain relapse after treatment is stopped.

Regarding this clone: Its antigen is unknown. Nothing much larger sits one base from this clone, and base qualities are not available.

The time point label on this specimen signifies: roughly 24 weeks on oral tofacitinib. What this sample's treatment or condition label stands for: oral pan-JAK inhibitor, 5-10 mg twice daily. From alopecia areata patients, peripheral blood was collected along with lesional scalp punch biopsies. PBMCs were separated by density centrifugation and stained for CD3, CD4 and CD8, after which CD4+ and CD8+ T cells were sorted on a FACSAria. The library relied on the immunoSEQ multiplex PCR assay. RNA was extracted from all samples and reverse transcribed into cDNA, which served as template for TCR sequencing. SuperScript III was used for first-strand cDNA synthesis, primed with a 2:1 mix of oligo-dT and random hexamers. A synthetic immune receptor repertoire was used to assess amplification bias, and residual bias was removed computationally. In the original analysis: Raw reads were preprocessed for error removal, and CDR3 was defined according to IMGT conventions as running from the conserved cysteine to phenylalanine. To get clonality, Shannon entropy was normalized by log2 of the number of productive unique TCRs and the result was subtracted from 1. Whether each scalp clone was CD4 or CD8 was inferred by checking scalp TCRbeta sequences against the CD4 and CD8 repertoires from sorted blood. The immuneACCESS repertoire file appears here via TCRdb, limited to in-frame rearrangements. These files lack a portion of the clones; in checked studies, under half of the deficit traces to unresolved V genes, and the cause of the others is not known. V and J calls and clone size come straight from that table; D and trimming were deduced from the DNA. Across this sample there are 42,000 or so clones, with roughly 89% seen only once. The ten largest make up approximately 19% of the sample.

The sequencing used CD8+ T cells sorted from blood, collected at week 24, from a patient treated with tofacitinib. This receptor was obtained from a human donor with alopecia areata.

The sequence in DNA is TGTGCCAGCAGCCAAGAGGGACTAGCGGGGTCCTACGAGCAGTACTTC. This gives the protein CASSQEGLAGSYEQYF. The chain links TRBV4-2 with TRBJ2-7; TRBD2 fits 13 bases in the junction. V has 0 bases trimmed and J has 1 base trimmed; junction bases matching no gene number 0. CDR1 LGHNA and CDR2 YNFKEQ were looked up in the germline V gene. Taken from cysteine to phenylalanine, the CDR3 has 16 residues. The only DNA kept is the CDR3, 48 bases in frame from the first base.